The source of this T cell receptor (beta chain) is a study of blood T cell repertoires in COVID-19. Some clones are missing from TCRdb's copy, which holds only in-frame ones; the method was immunoSEQ multiplex PCR. The sample includes 250,000 to 300,000 clones, about four fifths seen only once; the top ten take roughly 3.2%. Trimming cost V 6 bases and J 0 bases, with 12 bases left between them. This CDR3 has 14 residues. The germline V gene has CDR1 SGHTA and CDR2 FQGNSA. Input material: PBMCs or T cells enriched from blood (not recorded which). V usage is TRBV7-2 and J usage is TRBJ2-7; TRBD1 might be the D (6 bases). This TCR was recovered from a man between 50 and 59 years old who had recovered from COVID-19. The CDR3 region is CASRRTGTSYEQYF. The CDR3 nucleotides read TGTGCCAGCAGACGTACAGGGACCTCCTACGAGCAGTACTTC.